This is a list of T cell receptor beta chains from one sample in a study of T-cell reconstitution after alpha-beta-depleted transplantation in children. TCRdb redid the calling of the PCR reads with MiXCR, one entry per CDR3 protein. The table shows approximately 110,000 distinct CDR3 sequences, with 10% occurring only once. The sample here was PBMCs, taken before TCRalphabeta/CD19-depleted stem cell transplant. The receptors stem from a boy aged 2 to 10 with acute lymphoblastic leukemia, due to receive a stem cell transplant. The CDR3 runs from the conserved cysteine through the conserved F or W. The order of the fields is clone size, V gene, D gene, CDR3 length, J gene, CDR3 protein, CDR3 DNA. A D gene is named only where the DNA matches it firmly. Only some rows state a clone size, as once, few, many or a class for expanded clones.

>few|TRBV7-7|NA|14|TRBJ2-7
CASSPDGPGYEQYF
TGTGCTAGCAGCCCAGACGGGCCTGGGTACGAGCAGTACTTC
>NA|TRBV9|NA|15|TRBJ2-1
CASSPTRNGYNEQFF
TGTGCCAGCAGCCCGACCAGAAACGGGTACAATGAGCAGTTCTTC
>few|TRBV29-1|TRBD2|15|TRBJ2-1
CSAEPTSGPTNEQFF
TGCAGCGCAGAACCGACTAGCGGGCCCACCAATGAGCAGTTCTTC
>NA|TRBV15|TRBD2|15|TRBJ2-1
CATNPREDSYNEQFF
TGTGCCACCAATCCCCGGGAGGACTCCTACAATGAGCAGTTCTTC
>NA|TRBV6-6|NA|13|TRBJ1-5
CASRTVVNQPQHF
TGTGCCAGCAGAACGGTCGTCAATCAGCCCCAGCATTTT
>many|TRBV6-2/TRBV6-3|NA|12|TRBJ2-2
CASSFNTGELFF
TGTGCCAGCAGTTTCAATACCGGGGAGCTGTTTTTT
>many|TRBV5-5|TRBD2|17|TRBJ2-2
CASSLTPGLAFSGELFF
TGTGCCAGCAGCTTGACCCCGGGACTAGCATTTTCCGGGGAGCTGTTTTTT
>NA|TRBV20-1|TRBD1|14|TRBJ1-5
CSSLSDRVDQPQHF
TGCAGTTCTCTATCCGACAGGGTCGATCAGCCCCAGCATTTT
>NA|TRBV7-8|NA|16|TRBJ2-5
CASSLGAEVYQETQYF
TGTGCCAGCAGCTTAGGGGCAGAAGTTTACCAAGAGACCCAGTACTTC
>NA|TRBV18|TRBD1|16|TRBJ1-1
CASSPDLGTGRTEAFF
TGTGCCAGCTCACCGGACCTAGGGACAGGGAGGACTGAAGCTTTCTTT
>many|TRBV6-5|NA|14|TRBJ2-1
CASSYSRTLLEQFF
TGTGCCAGCAGTTACTCCCGGACCTTACTCGAGCAGTTCTTC
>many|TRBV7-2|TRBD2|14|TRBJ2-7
CASSKFLAGSEQYF
TGTGCCAGCAGTAAGTTTTTAGCGGGATCCGAGCAGTACTTC
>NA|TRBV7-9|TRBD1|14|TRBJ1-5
CASSPQGGNQPQHF
TGTGCCAGCAGCCCTCAGGGGGGCAATCAGCCCCAGCATTTT
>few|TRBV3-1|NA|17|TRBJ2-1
CASSQDVSRQPNNEQFF
TGTGCCAGCAGCCAAGATGTTTCGAGACAACCTAACAATGAGCAGTTCTTC
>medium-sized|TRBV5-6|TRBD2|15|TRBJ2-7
CASSSLREGNYEQYF
TGTGCCAGCAGCTCCCTCCGGGAGGGAAATTACGAGCAGTACTTC
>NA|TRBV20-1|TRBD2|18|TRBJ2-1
CSARDPLTSGRLGNEQFF
TGCAGTGCTAGAGATCCCCTGACTAGCGGGAGGTTGGGAAATGAGCAGTTCTTC
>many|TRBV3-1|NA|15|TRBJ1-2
CASSQEAGLDYGYTF
TGTGCCAGCAGCCAAGAGGCGGGGTTGGACTATGGCTACACCTTC
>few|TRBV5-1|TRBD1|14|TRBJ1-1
CASSLDRGDTEAFF
TGCGCCAGCAGCTTGGACAGGGGAGACACTGAAGCTTTCTTT
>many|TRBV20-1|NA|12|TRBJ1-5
CSAVGPGQPQHF
TGCAGTGCCGTGGGCCCGGGTCAGCCCCAGCATTTT
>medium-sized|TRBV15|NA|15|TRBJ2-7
CATSRVGRDGDEQYF
TGTGCCACCAGCAGAGTGGGCAGGGACGGCGACGAGCAGTACTTC
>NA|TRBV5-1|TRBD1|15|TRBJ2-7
CASSLKGQDPYEQYF
TGCGCCAGCAGCTTAAAGGGACAGGATCCCTACGAGCAGTACTTC
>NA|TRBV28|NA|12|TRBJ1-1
CASRRQFTEAFF
TGTGCCAGCAGGAGACAGTTCACTGAAGCTTTCTTT
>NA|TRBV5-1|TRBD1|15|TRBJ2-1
CASSLRQGSYNEQFF
TGCGCCAGCAGCCTACGACAGGGGAGCTACAATGAGCAGTTCTTC
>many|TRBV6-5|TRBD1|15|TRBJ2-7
CVSSYSGQGLDEQYF
TGTGTCAGCAGTTACTCGGGACAGGGGTTGGACGAGCAGTACTTC
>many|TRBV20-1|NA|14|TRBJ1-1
CSARWGNMNTEAFF
TGCAGTGCTAGATGGGGAAACATGAACACTGAAGCTTTCTTT
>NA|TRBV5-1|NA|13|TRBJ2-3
CASSLWGTDTQYF
TGCGCCAGCAGCTTATGGGGCACAGATACGCAGTATTTT
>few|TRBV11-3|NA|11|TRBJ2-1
CASSLSDEQFF
TGTGCCAGCAGCTTATCCGATGAGCAGTTCTTC